This note documents a single T cell receptor (beta chain) sequence. Germline CDR1 MGHRA, CDR2 YSYEKL. V was pared by 2 bases and J by 6 bases, with 7 bases between. The CDR3 totals 13 residues. The data were obtained in a study of blood T cell repertoires in COVID-19. In terms of age and location, participants ranged from roughly 18 to 90 years and lived in under 30 US areas. Participants' own reports of clinical history determined their cohort assignment. As processed by the authors: Reference gene primer amplification gave estimated nucleated cell counts. Data came from immunoSEQ multiplex PCR; TCRdb stores just in-frame clones and leaves some out. V and J calls and clone size are as listed in that table; D and trimming were resolved from the DNA. The table has some 460,000 clones, around 90% seen once.

This chain uses TRBV4-1 with TRBJ1-4; D is ambiguous. The material sequenced was PBMCs or T cells enriched from blood (not recorded which). This receptor was taken from a woman aged 18-29 years who had recovered from COVID-19. The CDR3 bases are TGCGCCAGCAGCCAATCGGGGTATGAAAAACTGTTTTTT. This sequence encodes CASSQSGYEKLFF.